The T cell receptor beta chain described here comes from a study of shared clonotypes between healthy human individuals. Produced via immunoSEQ multiplex PCR; TCRdb's table is partial and in-frame only. The data hold around 2,000,000 clones, with 85% to 95% observed a single time. From germline, CDR1 is SNHLY and CDR2 FYNNEI. The V gene lost 3 bases and the J gene lost 5 bases, with 8 bases spanning the gap. This CDR3 comprises 14 residues. The TCR was taken from a man aged 18 to 30 in good health. Material for sequencing was naive CD4+ T cells sorted from blood. Subset here: CD45RA+ positively selected. The V gene is TRBV2, the J gene TRBJ1-6; unclear D gene. CDR3 protein: CASSEFRNNSPLHF. The CDR3 region has the DNA TGTGCCAGCAGTGAGTTCAGAAATAATTCACCCCTCCACTTT.